The 31 T cell receptor beta chains presented below share a single source sample, sequenced in a study of blood T cell repertoires in COVID-19. TCRdb keeps only in-frame clones here, not all; method: immunoSEQ multiplex PCR. The data show 100,000 or so clones, about 90% seen once. Sequencing was performed on peripheral blood. The receptors here all came from a man aged 50-60 years with acute or convalescent COVID-19.

The chain has TRBV2 and TRBJ1-2; 11 nucleotides match TRBD1. Trimming at V came to 6 bases and at J to 8 bases, leaving 8 bases not matched to a gene. Per the germline V gene, CDR1 is SNHLY and CDR2 is FYNNEI. The CDR3 runs to 14 residues. The CDR3 DNA sequence: TGTGCCAGCAGCGGACAGGGGGCGGCTCGCGGCTACACCTTC. Encoded protein: CASSGQGAARGYTF.

The chain carries TRBV3-1 (or the pseudogene TRBV3-2) and TRBJ2-1, with 9 bases matching TRBD2. The CDR3 contains 18 residues. Germline trimming cut 4 bases from V and 4 bases from J; bases unmatched to any gene: 14. Germline V gives CDR1 LGHDT, CDR2 YNNKEL (reference sequence). In DNA, the CDR3 is TGTGCCAGCAGCCTCCCCATGAGCGGGGGGCTACCTTACAATGAGCAGTTCTTC. This gives the protein CASSLPMSGGLPYNEQFF.

V is TRBV3-1 (or the pseudogene TRBV3-2) and J is TRBJ1-4, with a possible D match to TRBD1 (6 bases). The V end lost 5 bases, the J end lost 8 bases, and 15 bases lay between the germline ends. CDR1 is LGHDT and CDR2 is YNNKEL in the germline V gene (reference sequence). There are 14 residues in the CDR3. This CDR3 is CASSMGGPEEKLFF. CDR3 sequence (DNA): TGTGCCAGCAGCATGGGGGGGCCAGAAGAAAAACTGTTTTTT.

V gene TRBV5-4 combines with J gene TRBJ1-1; D gene uncertain. The germline gives CDR1 SGHNT, CDR2 YYREEE (reference sequence). The V gene lost 2 bases and the J gene lost 1 base, with 12 bases spanning the gap. The length of the CDR3 is 15 residues. CDR3 bases: TGTGCCAGCAGCTTAGGCGGGTCCCAGAACACTGAAGCTTTCTTT. This gives the protein CASSLGGSQNTEAFF.

Only one count was recorded for this clone. This chain joins TRBV11-2 and TRBJ2-1, with D unresolved. The germline V gene has CDR1 SGHAT and CDR2 FQNNGV. The CDR3 length is 11 residues. Trimming left V 8 bases short and J 7 bases short, with 9 bases between. CDR3 residues: CASRIRNEQFF. DNA of the CDR3: TGTGCCAGCCGCATCCGGAATGAGCAGTTCTTC.

This chain uses TRBV6-4 with TRBJ2-3, with a weak D call TRBD1 (5 bases). The germline V and J ends were trimmed by 5 bases and 6 bases, with 15 bases remaining between them. Germline V gives CDR1 MRHNA, CDR2 SNTAGT. CDR3 length equals 14 residues. The DNA of the CDR3 is TGTGCCAGCAGTCTGCAGGCTAAGGGGGATACGCAGTATTTT. This encodes CASSLQAKGDTQYF.

This chain links TRBV5-6 with TRBJ1-2, with D maybe TRBD1 (6 bases). V was clipped by 5 bases and J by 5 bases, with 22 bases between them. The CDR3 consists of 16 residues. Germline V lookup: CDR1 SGHDT, CDR2 YYEEEE. The CDR3 DNA reads as TGTGCCAGCAGTGATGCGGGGGCACCGGGGAGGTATGGCTACACCTTC. Translating gives CASSDAGAPGRYGYTF.

This chain uses TRBV5-4 with TRBJ2-7, with 9 nucleotides matching TRBD1. CDR1 SGHNT and CDR2 YYREEE come from the germline V gene (reference sequence). This CDR3 spans 15 amino acids. V shed 4 bases and J 3 bases; nucleotides not matched to a gene: 8. As DNA, the CDR3 is TGTGCCAGCAGCCAGGGAGGGACAGGGTTCTACGAGCAGTACTTC. Translation: CASSQGGTGFYEQYF.

The genes are TRBV5-1 and TRBJ2-2; 14 positions match TRBD2. This CDR3 has 17 residues. Germline CDR1 is SGHRS and CDR2 is YFSETQ. Trimming removed 4 bases from V and 7 bases from J; junction bases left unmatched: 9. The CDR3 loop reads CASSQLTSGGAGGELFF. The CDR3 nucleotides are TGCGCCAGCAGCCAACTGACTAGCGGGGGGGCTGGCGGGGAGCTGTTTTTT.

The chain has TRBV7-9 and TRBJ2-1; 8 bases fit TRBD2. CDR3 length equals 19 residues. The V segment lost 6 bases and the J segment 7 bases; nucleotides outside the gene matches: 23. Germline V CDR1 and CDR2: SEHNR, FQNEAQ (reference sequence). CDR3 coding DNA: TGTGCCAGCAGGCCAATTGGCGGGGTAGCGGGGTCCCTGGGGAATGAGCAGTTCTTC. Its protein product is CASRPIGGVAGSLGNEQFF.

The V and J genes are TRBV27 and TRBJ2-2; 7 positions match TRBD1. The CDR3 totals 15 residues. The germline CDR1 and CDR2 sequences are MNHEY and SMNVEV (reference sequence). Unmatched junction bases numbered 9, after V lost 8 bases and J lost 3 bases. The CDR3 region has the DNA TGTGCCAGCTCCTTCAGGGGGACGGACACCGGGGAGCTGTTTTTT. This encodes CASSFRGTDTGELFF.

As to this clone: Compared with germline, one end of the junction differs, possibly owing to a read error. The gene calls are TRBV10-1 and TRBJ2-3, with 9 nucleotides matching TRBD1. This CDR3 has 15 amino acids. Germline CDR1 is WNHNN and CDR2 is SYGVQD (reference sequence). The CDR3 DNA is TGCGCCAGCACTGAGGACAGGGGCGGCACAGATACGCAGTATTTT. Translation gives CASTEDRGGTDTQYF.

Points on this clone: The sample holds other DNA sequences that translate to the same CDR3. The genes are TRBV19 and TRBJ1-2, with D tentatively TRBD1 (5 bases). The CDR3 is 15 residues long. Deletions cut 6 bases from V and 6 bases from J, with 20 bases between. Germline loops: CDR1 LNHDA, CDR2 SQIVND (reference sequence). CDR3 DNA sequence: TGTGCCAGTAGAAAGGGGCAGGGTGAAGACCATGGCTACACCTTC. It yields the protein CASRKGQGEDHGYTF.

The rearrangement links TRBV19 to TRBJ1-1, with unresolved D. The CDR3 covers 15 residues. V was shortened by 5 bases and J by 0 bases, with 13 bases between the two germline ends. Looked up from germline, CDR1 is LNHDA and CDR2 is SQIVND (reference sequence). The CDR3 loop reads CASSLTAGLNTEAFF. The CDR3 coding sequence is TGTGCCAGTAGTCTAACGGCGGGGTTGAACACTGAAGCTTTCTTT.

The chain couples TRBV28 to TRBJ2-5; D is ambiguous. The germline gives CDR1 MDHEN, CDR2 SYDVKM. This CDR3 region has 11 residues. The germline V and J ends were trimmed by 8 bases and 4 bases, with 8 bases remaining between them. This CDR3 is CASAARETQYF. The CDR3 nucleotides are TGTGCCAGCGCGGCCCGAGAGACCCAGTACTTC.

This chain uses TRBV5-4 with TRBJ2-7; 7 bases align to TRBD1. The V gene end was trimmed by 3 bases and the J gene end by 3 bases; junction bases not matched to a gene: 3. There are 13 residues in the CDR3. Germline loops: CDR1 SGHNT, CDR2 YYREEE (reference sequence). DNA of the CDR3: TGTGCCAGCAGCTCAGGACAGGTCTACGAGCAGTACTTC. This codes for CASSSGQVYEQYF.

The J gene is TRBJ2-7, the V gene TRBV12-5, with D unresolved. The CDR3 extends over 12 amino acids. The V gene's germline CDR1 is LGHNT and CDR2 FRNRAP. V was shortened by 4 bases and J by 3 bases, with 7 bases between the two germline ends. CDR3 in amino acids: CASGSLFYEQYF. CDR3 sequence (DNA): TGTGCTAGTGGTTCGCTATTCTACGAGCAGTACTTC. Full variable domain (rest looked up from reference TRBV12-5 and TRBJ2-7): DARVTQTPRHKVTEMGQEVTMRCQPILGHNTVFWYRQTMMQGLELLAYFRNRAPLDDSGMPKDRFSAEMPDATLATLKIQPSEPRDSAVYFCASGSLFYEQYFGPGTRLTVT.

The J gene is TRBJ2-7, the V gene TRBV5-1; TRBD1 aligns across 11 bases. The CDR3 has 14 amino acids. Germline trimming cut 4 bases from V and 4 bases from J; bases unmatched to any gene: 4. The germline gives CDR1 SGHRS, CDR2 YFSETQ. CDR3 bases: TGCGCCAGCAGCGTCGGGACAGGGGGGTACGAGCAGTACTTC. Its translation is CASSVGTGGYEQYF.

The chain carries TRBV6-4 and TRBJ2-1, with TRBD2 identical over 9 bases. CDR3 length: 14 residues. V was clipped by 4 bases and J by 7 bases; unmatched bases: 5. Germline V gene data show CDR1 as MRHNA and CDR2 as SNTAGT. CDR3 bases: TGTGCCAGCAGTGCCGCGGGGGGGCTTAATGAGCAGTTCTTC. The encoded protein is CASSAAGGLNEQFF.

This sequence joins TRBV5-6 and TRBJ2-7, with no clear D. This CDR3 is 13 amino acids long. Germline CDR1 and CDR2: SGHDT and YYEEEE. Trimming left V 4 bases short and J 2 bases short, with 10 bases between. The CDR3 reads CASSMGRPYEQYF. CDR3 nucleotide sequence: TGTGCCAGCAGCATGGGCAGGCCCTACGAGCAGTACTTC.

The sample holds one count of this clone. V and J are TRBV5-4 and TRBJ1-1; D might be TRBD1 (6 bases). CDR1 and CDR2 from the germline V gene are SGHNT and YYREEE (reference sequence). Trimming pared 4 bases from V and 3 bases from J, leaving 13 bases between. This CDR3 has 14 residues. In DNA form, the CDR3 reads TGTGCCAGCAGCCTAGGACAGATATACACTGAAGCTTTCTTT. This gives the protein CASSLGQIYTEAFF.

This rearrangement joins TRBV4-3 to TRBJ2-7, with TRBD1 as a possible D gene (5 bases). V was clipped by 0 bases and J by 3 bases, with 6 bases between them. Per the germline V gene, CDR1 is LGHNA and CDR2 is YSLEER. The CDR3 contains 13 residues. The CDR3 here is CASSQDQGYEQYF. As DNA, the CDR3 is TGCGCCAGCAGCCAAGATCAGGGCTACGAGCAGTACTTC.

The chain uses TRBV30 and TRBJ2-5; TRBD2 agrees at 9 bases. V lost 7 bases and J lost 5; bases outside the gene matches: 14. Germline loops: CDR1 GTSNPN, CDR2 SVGIG (reference sequence). The CDR3 contains 15 residues. Written as DNA, the CDR3 is TGTGCCTACCGGGGACTAGCAGGAGTTAGGGAGACCCAGTACTTC. Amino acids: CAYRGLAGVRETQYF.

The chain's CDR3 is CASSLAGQSSGNTIYF. The CDR3 DNA follows: TGTGCCAGCAGCTTAGCGGGACAGAGCTCTGGAAACACCATATATTTT. The chain joins TRBV7-6 to TRBJ1-3, with TRBD1 matching over 7 bases. The V segment lost 0 bases and the J segment 0 bases; nucleotides outside the gene matches: 2. The CDR3 length is 16 residues. The germline V gene encodes CDR1 SGHVS and CDR2 FNYEAQ.

Only a few counts were recorded for this clone. This chain joins TRBV19 and TRBJ2-7; D is possibly TRBD1 (6 bases). Between the trimmed V and J ends, which lost 5 bases and 4 bases, there was a span of 12 bases. Germline V lookup: CDR1 LNHDA, CDR2 SQIVND (reference sequence). CDR3 length: 13 amino acids. CDR3 protein: CASSPGQQYEQYF. CDR3 coding DNA: TGTGCCAGTAGTCCGGGACAACAGTACGAGCAGTACTTC.

The chain employs TRBV5-1 and TRBJ2-6; D remains unclear. V was pared by 5 bases and J by 0 bases, with 6 bases between. The CDR3 sequence is 14 residues long. CDR1 SGHRS and CDR2 YFSETQ come from the germline V gene. The CDR3 DNA follows: TGCGCCAGCAGTCGTTACTCTGGGGCCAACGTCCTGACTTTC. Amino acid sequence: CASSRYSGANVLTF.

The V and J genes are TRBV15 and TRBJ1-3; D remains ambiguous. Germline-derived CDR1 and CDR2 are LNHNV and YYDKDF (reference sequence). There are 16 residues in the CDR3. Trimming took 5 bases from V and 0 from J, leaving 14 bases between them. CDR3 bases: TGTGCCACCAGCCGCGGGCGGGAATTCTCTGGAAACACCATATATTTT. This sequence encodes CATSRGREFSGNTIYF. The full variable domain, in which reference TRBV15 and TRBJ1-3 provide the parts outside the CDR3, is DAMVIQNPRYQVTQFGKPVTLSCSQTLNHNVMYWYQQKSSQAPKLLFHYYDKDFNNEADTPDNFQSRRPNTSFCFLDIRSPGLGDTAMYLCATSRGREFSGNTIYFGEGSWLTVV.

This chain connects TRBV20-1 to TRBJ2-3; D remains unclear. V lost 5 bases and J 8 bases, leaving 11 bases between the germline ends. The germline V gene has CDR1 DFQATT and CDR2 SNEGSKA (reference sequence). This CDR3 comprises 11 residues. CDR3 sequence reads: CSASTGATQYF. CDR3 in DNA: TGCAGTGCTTCCACGGGTGCTACGCAGTATTTT.

This chain links TRBV5-4 with TRBJ1-2; D uncertain. The CDR3 totals 11 residues. Germline V gives CDR1 SGHNT, CDR2 YYREEE (reference sequence). V was pared by 4 bases and J by 5 bases, with 6 bases between. CDR3 residues: CASSPGYGYTF. The DNA of the CDR3 is TGTGCCAGCAGCCCGGGGTATGGCTACACCTTC.

The rearrangement joins TRBV7-9 to TRBJ2-7, with D perhaps matching TRBD2 (5 bases). Deletions cut 8 bases from V and 5 bases from J, with 13 bases between. Germline V lookup: CDR1 SEHNR, CDR2 FQNEAQ (reference sequence). The CDR3 contains 12 residues. The CDR3 sequence is CASRTPGDEQYF. CDR3 nucleotides: TGTGCCAGCCGGACGCCCGGGGACGAGCAGTACTTC.

This clone turned up a few times. The chain joins TRBV18 to TRBJ1-4; TRBD1 matches 10 bases. Trimming at V came to 6 bases and at J to 8 bases, leaving 9 bases not matched to a gene. This CDR3 spans 15 amino acids. CDR1 is KGHSH and CDR2 is LQKENI in the germline V gene. The CDR3 loop is CASSRTGGNQEKLFF. The CDR3 region has the DNA TGTGCCAGCTCCCGGACAGGGGGGAATCAGGAAAAACTGTTTTTT.